This T cell receptor (beta chain) comes out of a study of T-cell memory formation after mild COVID-19. About the study: Largely, TCR clusters stayed within a single donor. Study observations and caveats: Clones that shrank (day 15 to 85) were balanced CD4/CD8, whereas later expanders leaned CD4+.

Constant-segment primers served in 5'RACE that generated TCR alpha and TCR beta cDNA libraries bearing sample barcodes and UMIs. Each CDR3 protein is one row after TCRdb ran MiXCR on the 5' RACE reads. The repertoire holds around 470,000 distinct CDR3 sequences, with 15% to 25% as singletons. The germline gives CDR1 SGHDT, CDR2 YYEEEE. CDR3 length: 13 residues. V lost 0 bases, J lost 9 bases, and 13 bases lay in between. This clonotype was observed once. The antigen is not known. Input material: PBMCs or a T cell subset sorted from them (not recorded which). The clonotype originates from an adult woman who had mild COVID-19 (a few samples of this study predate the infection). Cell type and time point are not known. The chain combines TRBV5-6 with TRBJ2-7; D perhaps matches TRBD2 (6 bases). CDR3 sequence reads: CASSLAGSEGQYF. For the CDR3, the DNA is TGTGCCAGCAGCTTGGCGGGTTCGGAGGGGCAGTACTTC.